The rows below give T cell receptor beta chains drawn from one sample of a study of cytomegalovirus exposure and HLA in healthy donors. Only in-frame clones appear in the TCRdb table, and some are missing; sequencing was by immunoSEQ multiplex PCR. The top ten hold over 2% of the sample, which has under 200,000 clones, 79% seen once. The source material was PBMCs. These receptors originate from a woman between 45 and 65 years old in good health and CMV-seronegative. The CDR3 runs from the conserved cysteine through the conserved F or W. Fields, in order: D gene, V gene, J gene, clone size, CDR3 DNA, CDR3 protein. A D gene is named only where the DNA matches it firmly. Expanded clones are given a class, and other clones once, few, many or no size at all.

>TRBD1|TRBV4-3|TRBJ1-4|NA
TGCGCCAGCAGCCAAGATCACAGGGGGCGTTCTGAAAAACTGTTTTTT
CASSQDHRGRSEKLFF
>TRBD1|TRBV10-3|TRBJ1-6|NA
TGTGCCATCAGATCCGGGACAGGGAGTAATTCACCCCTCCACTTT
CAIRSGTGSNSPLHF
>TRBD1|TRBV13|TRBJ2-7|NA
TGTGCCAGCAGCTTATGGGACCGGGCAGGGGGCTACGAGCAGTACTTC
CASSLWDRAGGYEQYF
>NA|TRBV10-3|TRBJ1-6|few
TGTGCCATCCAAAAGGGGTTAAACAATTCACCCCTCCACTTT
CAIQKGLNNSPLHF
>NA|TRBV27|TRBJ1-5|NA
TGTGCCAGCAGATATACGGGGTCCGCCTTTAATCAGCCCCAGCATTTT
CASRYTGSAFNQPQHF
>NA|TRBV2|TRBJ1-1|NA
TGTGCCAGCAGTGAACAGTTAGCTTTCTTT
CASSEQLAFF
>NA|TRBV25-1|TRBJ1-3|NA
TGTGCCAGCAGTTCAGGGCCTGGAAACACCATATATTTT
CASSSGPGNTIYF
>NA|TRBV6-5|TRBJ1-2|NA
TGTGCCAGCAGTACGGGTCGGGGGGCGAATACCGGCTACACCTTC
CASSTGRGANTGYTF
>NA|TRBV4-3|TRBJ2-5|NA
TGCGCCAGCAGCCATAGGGGGGGGCGGGAGACCCAGTACTTC
CASSHRGGRETQYF
>NA|TRBV4-3|TRBJ1-6|NA
TGCGCCAGCAGCCAAGAGTCAGGGGTAAGATTGTCACCCCTCCACTTT
CASSQESGVRLSPLHF
>NA|TRBV11-3|TRBJ2-5|once
TGTGCCAGCAGCCGACAGAACCAAGAGACCCAGTACTTC
CASSRQNQETQYF
>NA|TRBV2|TRBJ2-7|once
TGTGCCAGCCAGGAGGGCTACGAGCAGTACTTC
CASQEGYEQYF
>TRBD1|TRBV19|TRBJ1-3|NA
TGTGCCAGTAGACCAACAGGGGTTCGAGACACCATATATTTT
CASRPTGVRDTIYF
>NA|TRBV28|TRBJ1-1|NA
TGTGCCAGCAGTCCTCCAGGGTTCAACACTGAAGCTTTCTTT
CASSPPGFNTEAFF
>TRBD1|TRBV9|TRBJ1-3|NA
TGTGCCAGCAGCCCGACAGGGCCCCCCCCTGGAAACACCATATATTTT
CASSPTGPPPGNTIYF
>NA|TRBV4-1|TRBJ1-1|NA
TGCGCCAGCAGCCCGGCGGTGAACACTGAAGCTTTCTTT
CASSPAVNTEAFF
>TRBD2|TRBV5-4|TRBJ2-6|NA
TGTGCCAGCTCCCGGGGAGGGGTCATCTCTGGGGCCAACGTCCTGACTTTC
CASSRGGVISGANVLTF
>TRBD1|TRBV28|TRBJ1-5|NA
TGTGCCAGCAGCTTGTCGGGACAGGCTAATCAGCCCCAGCATTTT
CASSLSGQANQPQHF
>NA|TRBV18|TRBJ1-5|NA
TGTGCCAGCTCACCGGGACTGCTGGGGATAGATCAGCCCCAGCATTTT
CASSPGLLGIDQPQHF
>NA|TRBV4-2|TRBJ1-4|NA
TGTGCCAGCAGCCAAGATCTCATTGGGGGGATGAATGAAAAACTGTTTTTT
CASSQDLIGGMNEKLFF
>NA|TRBV27|TRBJ1-2|NA
TGTGCCAGCAGAGCAGCGGGAGCTAACTATGGCTACACCTTC
CASRAAGANYGYTF
>TRBD2|TRBV7-9|TRBJ2-3|few
TGTGCCAGCAGCCAACTAGCGGGGGGAATTAGCACAGATACGCAGTATTTT
CASSQLAGGISTDTQYF
>NA|TRBV7-9|TRBJ1-4|NA
TGTGCCAGCAGCTTATGGGGCGGACCGAATGAAAAACTGTTTTTT
CASSLWGGPNEKLFF
>TRBD2|TRBV28|TRBJ2-7|NA
TGTGCCAGCATCGCGACTAGCATATTCGGCGAGCAGTACTTC
CASIATSIFGEQYF
>NA|TRBV4-3|TRBJ1-5|NA
TGCGCCAGCAGCCAAGATCGGGCAGGGAATAGCAATCAGCCCCAGCATTTT
CASSQDRAGNSNQPQHF
>TRBD1|TRBV6-1|TRBJ1-4|NA
TGTGCCAGCGGCTGGACAGGGGGCGCGGGGAAACTGTTTTTT
CASGWTGGAGKLFF
>TRBD1|TRBV19|TRBJ2-2|NA
TGTGCCAGTAGTATAGTACCGGGACAGGGCCTCCCGGGGGAGCTGTTTTTT
CASSIVPGQGLPGELFF
>TRBD2|TRBV6-6|TRBJ2-1|NA
TGTGCCAGCAGTTCGACTAGCTCAAGCTCCTACAATGAGCAGTTCTTC
CASSSTSSSSYNEQFF
>NA|TRBV7-9|TRBJ1-1|once
TGTGCCAGCAGCCCCTCCGGGGGGAGGACCACTGAAGCTTTCTTT
CASSPSGGRTTEAFF
>TRBD1|TRBV10-3|TRBJ2-2|NA
TGTGCCATCAGTGAAAGGACAGGGGGGTACACCGGGGAGCTGTTTTTT
CAISERTGGYTGELFF
>TRBD1|TRBV7-9|TRBJ2-2|NA
TGTGCCAGCAGCTTTGGACAGGGGTTTAGCACCGGGGAGCTGTTTTTT
CASSFGQGFSTGELFF